This TCR beta chain was identified during a study of control samples from healthy donors and cancer patients. V was clipped by 0 bases and J by 0 bases, with 10 bases between them. Germline V gene lookup returns CDR1 SGHKS and CDR2 YYEKEE (reference sequence). This CDR3 is built from 15 residues. The method was immunoSEQ multiplex PCR; TCRdb's version includes in-frame clones alone and lacks a portion of them. Counted here are about 150,000 clones, about 89% occurring once; the ten biggest clones make up over 4.5%. This receptor was taken from a man aged 25 to 40 in good health. Sample: blood. The rearrangement links TRBV5-5 to TRBJ2-7; tentatively, D is TRBD1 or TRBD2 (5 bases each). As DNA, the CDR3 is TGTGCCAGCAGCTTGGACAGGAGGAGCTCCTACGAGCAGTACTTC. Residues: CASSLDRRSSYEQYF.